Reported below is one T cell receptor beta chain. Its target is not known. The data were produced by immunoSEQ multiplex PCR, yet TCRdb's version contains in-frame clones alone and is incomplete. The repertoire holds about 110,000 clones, with 90% to 95% as singletons. This sample is part of a study of T cell responses to AZD1222 COVID-19 vaccine. Findings and limits, study-wide: CD4 TCRs associated with vaccination spanned spike, dominating at 160-218 and 743-854. Among the donors, most were white British and more were female, and clonal diversity was possibly underestimated. Only a handful of AZD1222 recipients tested seropositive at baseline.

This CDR3 region has 16 residues. The germline CDR1 and CDR2 sequences are SGDLS and YYNGEE. V was pared by 1 base and J by 3 bases, with 4 bases of the junction left unmatched. This receptor was obtained from an adult in good health. The genes are TRBV9 and TRBJ1-3; TRBD1 aligns across 10 bases. The source was peripheral blood, collected on day 0 of AZD1222 vaccination. The CDR3 DNA reads TGTGCCAGCAGCGTATCGGGACAGGGGATTGGAAACACCATATATTTT. Protein: CASSVSGQGIGNTIYF.